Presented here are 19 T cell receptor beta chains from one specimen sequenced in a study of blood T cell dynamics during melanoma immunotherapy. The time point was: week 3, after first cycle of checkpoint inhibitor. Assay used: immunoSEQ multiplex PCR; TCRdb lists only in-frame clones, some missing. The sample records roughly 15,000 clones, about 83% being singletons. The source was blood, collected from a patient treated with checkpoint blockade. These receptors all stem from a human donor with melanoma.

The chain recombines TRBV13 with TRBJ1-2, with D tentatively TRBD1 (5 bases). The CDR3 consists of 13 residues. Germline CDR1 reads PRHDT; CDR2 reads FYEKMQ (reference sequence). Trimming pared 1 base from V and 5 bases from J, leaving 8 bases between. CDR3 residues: CASSLEAGYGYTF. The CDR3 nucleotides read TGTGCCAGCAGCTTAGAGGCAGGGTATGGCTACACCTTC.

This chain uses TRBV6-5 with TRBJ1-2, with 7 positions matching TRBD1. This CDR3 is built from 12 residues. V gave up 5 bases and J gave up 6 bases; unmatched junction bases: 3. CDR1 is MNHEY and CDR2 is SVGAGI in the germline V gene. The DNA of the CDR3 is TGTGCCAGCAGTCGACAGGGAGATGGCTACACCTTC. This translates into CASSRQGDGYTF.

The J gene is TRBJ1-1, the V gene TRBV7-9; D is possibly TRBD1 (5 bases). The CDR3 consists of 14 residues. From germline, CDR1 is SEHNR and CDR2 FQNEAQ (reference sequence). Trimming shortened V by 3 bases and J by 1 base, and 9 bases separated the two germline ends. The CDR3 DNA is TGTGCCAGCAGCTTGGGGAGGGGGAACACTGAAGCTTTCTTT. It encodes CASSLGRGNTEAFF.

CDR3 nucleotides: TGCGCCAGCAGCCCAAGCCCGGGGGCGAGTGGCTATGGCTACACCTTC. It is translated as CASSPSPGASGYGYTF. The rearrangement links TRBV5-1 to TRBJ1-2; tentative D call: TRBD1 (6 bases). The V end lost 4 bases, the J end lost 4 bases, and 20 bases lay between the germline ends. Germline loops: CDR1 SGHRS, CDR2 YFSETQ. The CDR3 extends over 16 amino acids.

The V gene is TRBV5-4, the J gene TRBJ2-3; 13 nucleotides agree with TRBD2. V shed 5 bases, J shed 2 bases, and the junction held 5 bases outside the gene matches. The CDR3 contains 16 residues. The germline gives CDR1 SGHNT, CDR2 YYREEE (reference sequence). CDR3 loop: CASRQLAGGPTDTQYF. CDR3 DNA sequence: TGTGCCAGCAGGCAACTAGCGGGGGGGCCCACAGATACGCAGTATTTT.

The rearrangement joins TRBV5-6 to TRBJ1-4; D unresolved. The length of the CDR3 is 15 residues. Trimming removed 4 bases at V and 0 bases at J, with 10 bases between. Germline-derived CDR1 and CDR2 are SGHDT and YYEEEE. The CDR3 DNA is TGTGCCAGCAGCCCCAAGGGCACAACTAATGAAAAACTGTTTTTT. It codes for CASSPKGTTNEKLFF. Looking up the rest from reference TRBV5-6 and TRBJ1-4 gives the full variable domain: DAGVTQSPTHLIKTRGQQVTLRCSPKSGHDTVSWYQQALGQGPQFIFQYYEEEERQRGNFPDRFSGHQFPNYSSELNVNALLLGDSALYLCASSPKGTTNEKLFFGSGTQLSVL.

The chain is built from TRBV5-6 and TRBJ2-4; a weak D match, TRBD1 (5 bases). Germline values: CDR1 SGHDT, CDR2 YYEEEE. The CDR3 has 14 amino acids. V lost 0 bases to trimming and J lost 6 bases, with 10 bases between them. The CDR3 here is CASSLGRVRNIQYF. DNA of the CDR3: TGTGCCAGCAGCTTGGGCAGGGTGAGAAACATTCAGTACTTC.

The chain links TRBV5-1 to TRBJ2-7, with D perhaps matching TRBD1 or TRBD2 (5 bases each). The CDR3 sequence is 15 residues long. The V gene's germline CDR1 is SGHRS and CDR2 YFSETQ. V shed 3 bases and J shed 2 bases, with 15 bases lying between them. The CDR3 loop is CASSSQELGAYEQYF. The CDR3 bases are TGCGCCAGCAGCTCGCAGGAGTTGGGGGCCTACGAGCAGTACTTC.

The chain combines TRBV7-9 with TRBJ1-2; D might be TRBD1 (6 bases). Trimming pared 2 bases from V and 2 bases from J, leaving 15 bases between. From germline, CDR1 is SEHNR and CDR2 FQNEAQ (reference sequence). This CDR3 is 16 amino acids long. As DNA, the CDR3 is TGTGCCAGCAGCTTAAGGGCAGGGGATTTAAACTATGGCTACACCTTC. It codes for CASSLRAGDLNYGYTF.

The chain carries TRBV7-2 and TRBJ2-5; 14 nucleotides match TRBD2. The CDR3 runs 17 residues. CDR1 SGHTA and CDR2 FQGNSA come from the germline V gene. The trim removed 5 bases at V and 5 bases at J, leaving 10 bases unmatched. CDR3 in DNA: TGTGCCAGCAGCCTCGGGACTAGCGGGAGTCTTGGTGAGACCCAGTACTTC. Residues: CASSLGTSGSLGETQYF.

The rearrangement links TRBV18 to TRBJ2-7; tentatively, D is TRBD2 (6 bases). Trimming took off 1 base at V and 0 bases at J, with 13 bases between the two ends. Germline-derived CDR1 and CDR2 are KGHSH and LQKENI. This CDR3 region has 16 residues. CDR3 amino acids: CASSPRSSGSSYEQYF. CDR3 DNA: TGTGCCAGCTCACCACGAAGTTCCGGGAGCTCCTACGAGCAGTACTTC. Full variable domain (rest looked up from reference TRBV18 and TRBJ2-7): NAGVMQNPRHLVRRRGQEARLRCSPMKGHSHVYWYRQLPEEGLKFMVYLQKENIIDESGMPKERFSAEFPKEGPSILRIQQVVRGDSAAYFCASSPRSSGSSYEQYFGPGTRLTVT.

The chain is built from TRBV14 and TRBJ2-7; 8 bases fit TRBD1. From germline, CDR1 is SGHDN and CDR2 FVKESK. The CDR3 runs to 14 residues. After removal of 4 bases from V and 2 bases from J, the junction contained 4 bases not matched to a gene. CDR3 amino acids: CASSRGQGAYEQYF. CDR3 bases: TGTGCCAGCAGCCGAGGACAGGGCGCCTACGAGCAGTACTTC.

The CDR3 coding sequence is TGTGCCAGCAGCCGTGTAGGGGGGACAGCAGATACGCAGTATTTT. Translating gives CASSRVGGTADTQYF. This rearrangement joins TRBV14 to TRBJ2-3, with TRBD1 as a possible D gene (7 bases). Between the trimmed V and J ends, which lost 4 bases and 4 bases, there was a span of 15 bases. This CDR3 has 15 residues. CDR1 and CDR2 (germline): SGHDN, FVKESK.

The CDR3 reads CASSSGTGEEKQYF. CDR3 coding DNA: TGTGCCAGCAGTTCGGGGACAGGGGAAGAGAAGCAGTACTTC. The rearrangement joins TRBV28 to TRBJ2-7, with 10 bases matching TRBD1. The CDR3 has 14 amino acids. The junction had 8 bases not matched to a gene; V was cut back by 4 bases and J by 8 bases. Per germline, CDR1 MDHEN and CDR2 SYDVKM.

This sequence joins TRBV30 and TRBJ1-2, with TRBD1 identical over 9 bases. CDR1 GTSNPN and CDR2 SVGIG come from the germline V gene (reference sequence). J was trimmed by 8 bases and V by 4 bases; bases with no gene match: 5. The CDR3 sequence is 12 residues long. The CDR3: CAWTRDREGYTF. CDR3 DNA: TGTGCCTGGACACGGGACAGGGAGGGCTACACCTTC.

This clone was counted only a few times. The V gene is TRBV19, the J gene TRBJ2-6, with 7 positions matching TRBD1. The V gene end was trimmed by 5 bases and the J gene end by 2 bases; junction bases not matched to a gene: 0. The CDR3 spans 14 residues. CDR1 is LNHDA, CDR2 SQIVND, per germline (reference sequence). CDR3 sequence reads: CASSDRAGANVLTF. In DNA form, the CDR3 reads TGTGCCAGTAGTGACAGGGCTGGGGCCAACGTCCTGACTTTC.

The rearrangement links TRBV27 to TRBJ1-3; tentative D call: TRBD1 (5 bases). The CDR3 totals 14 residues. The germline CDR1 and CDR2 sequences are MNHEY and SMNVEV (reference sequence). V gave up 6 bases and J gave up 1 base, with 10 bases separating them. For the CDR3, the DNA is TGTGCCAGCAGAGGGACGACATCTGGAAACACCATATATTTT. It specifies CASRGTTSGNTIYF.

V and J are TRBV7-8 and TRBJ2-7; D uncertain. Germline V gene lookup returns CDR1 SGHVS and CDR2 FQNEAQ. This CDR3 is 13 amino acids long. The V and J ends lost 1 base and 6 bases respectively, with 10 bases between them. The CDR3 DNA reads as TGTGCCAGCAGCTTAGTTCTTTGGGGCGAGCAGTACTTC. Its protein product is CASSLVLWGEQYF.

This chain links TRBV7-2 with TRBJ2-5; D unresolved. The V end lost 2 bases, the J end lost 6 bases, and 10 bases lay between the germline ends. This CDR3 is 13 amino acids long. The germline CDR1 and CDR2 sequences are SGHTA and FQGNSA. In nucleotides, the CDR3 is TGTGCCAGCAGCTTAATAACGTCGCAGACCCAGTACTTC. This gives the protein CASSLITSQTQYF.